This T cell receptor (beta chain) was profiled in a study of radiotherapy plus CTLA-4 blockade in lung cancer. Between the trimmed V and J ends, which lost 3 bases and 0 bases, there was a span of 8 bases. The germline V gene has CDR1 SGHTA and CDR2 FQGNSA. This CDR3 has 14 residues. Assay: immunoSEQ multiplex PCR; the TCRdb copy retains only in-frame clones and omits some. The table records tens of thousands of clones, more than 85% of them present only once. The chain links TRBV7-2 to TRBJ1-1; no reliable D call. Sequences were derived from peripheral blood, sampled from a patient treated with radiotherapy plus ipilimumab. The TCR comes from a human donor with non-small cell lung cancer that progressed on radiotherapy plus ipilimumab. CDR3 protein: CASSFGTLNTEAFF. In DNA form, the CDR3 reads TGTGCCAGCAGCTTCGGAACCTTGAACACTGAAGCTTTCTTT.